The 2 T cell receptor beta chains below were found in one sample sequenced in a study of OX40 agonist ivuxolimab in advanced cancers. Clones were read by immunoSEQ multiplex PCR, and TCRdb kept only the in-frame ones, dropping some. The data show around 13,000 clones, with roughly two thirds seen just once and under 30% held by the top ten. The source was CD4+ or CD8+ T cells sorted from blood, collected in a trial of the OX40 agonist ivuxolimab. The origin of the receptors is an adult with an advanced solid tumor such as melanoma, head and neck, liver or kidney cancer.

This rearrangement joins TRBV19 to TRBJ1-5; 9 nucleotides agree with TRBD1. The CDR3 has 17 amino acids. The germline V gene has CDR1 LNHDA and CDR2 SQIVND (reference sequence). The junction had 18 bases not matched to a gene; V was cut back by 7 bases and J by 8 bases. The CDR3 loop is CASNKPGQGSPAEPQHF. The CDR3 coding sequence is TGTGCCAGTAACAAACCGGGACAGGGATCCCCCGCCGAGCCCCAGCATTTT.

This chain joins TRBV7-2 and TRBJ2-2; D call uncertain. The germline V gene encodes CDR1 SGHTA and CDR2 FQGNSA. The ends were cut back, 0 bases at V and 4 bases at J, with 12 bases in the middle. This CDR3 contains 16 residues. CDR3 region: CASSLAALRRTGELFF. The CDR3 DNA reads as TGTGCCAGCAGCTTAGCGGCTCTGAGGCGCACCGGGGAGCTGTTTTTT.